A selection of T cell receptor beta chains follows, all from one sample in a study of CD8 T cells in ankylosing spondylitis. TCRdb re-called the 5' RACE reads with MiXCR, one entry per CDR3 protein. The sample shows around 130,000 distinct CDR3 sequences, around 7% of them seen only once. Sequenced sample: blood, either unsorted or a sorted T cell fraction (not recorded which). The receptors derive from a male donor with ankylosing spondylitis or in good health (not recorded which). Both conserved end residues are part of each CDR3. The order of the fields is V gene, D gene, CDR3 protein. D genes are given only for firm matches.

v_gene: TRBV18
d_gene: -
CDR3aa: CASSPAGSGETQYF

v_gene: TRBV7-2
d_gene: -
CDR3aa: CASSLGARGWYEQYF

v_gene: TRBV27
d_gene: -
CDR3aa: CASYSIRDTTYEQYF

v_gene: TRBV20-1
d_gene: -
CDR3aa: CSAPLSNEQFF

v_gene: TRBV3-1
d_gene: -
CDR3aa: CASSQDWGPQFF

v_gene: TRBV29-1
d_gene: -
CDR3aa: CSVVEGGSSYEQYF

v_gene: TRBV27
d_gene: TRBD2
CDR3aa: CASSLVLADSYNEQFF

v_gene: TRBV9
d_gene: TRBD2
CDR3aa: CASSVVAGVGNEQFF

v_gene: TRBV25-1
d_gene: TRBD1
CDR3aa: CASSPQGASDYGYTF

v_gene: TRBV5-1
d_gene: -
CDR3aa: CASSLAAGSGKTQYF

v_gene: TRBV5-1
d_gene: TRBD1
CDR3aa: CASSLSQGANTEAFF

v_gene: TRBV5-1
d_gene: TRBD1
CDR3aa: CASSFDRERHETQYF

v_gene: TRBV27
d_gene: TRBD2
CDR3aa: CASSLGLVGNEQFF

v_gene: TRBV5-1
d_gene: -
CDR3aa: CASSVGDHNQPQHF

v_gene: TRBV2
d_gene: TRBD1
CDR3aa: CASSGGQDGANVLTF